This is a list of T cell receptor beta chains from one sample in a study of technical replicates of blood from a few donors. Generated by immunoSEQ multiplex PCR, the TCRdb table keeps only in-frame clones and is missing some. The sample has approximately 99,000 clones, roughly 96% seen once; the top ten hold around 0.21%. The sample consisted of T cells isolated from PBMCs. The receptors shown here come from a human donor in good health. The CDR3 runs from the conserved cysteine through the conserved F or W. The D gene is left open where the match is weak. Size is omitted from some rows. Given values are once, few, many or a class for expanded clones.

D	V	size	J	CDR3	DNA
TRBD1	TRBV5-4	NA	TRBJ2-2	CAVDRAGELFF	TGTGCCGTGGACAGGGCCGGGGAGCTGTTTTTT
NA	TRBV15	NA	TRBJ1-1	CATSRSRRGLTFTEAAFF	TGTGCCACCAGCAGAAGCCGGCGCGGATTGACGTTCACGGAGGCAGCTTTCTTT
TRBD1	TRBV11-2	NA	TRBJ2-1	CASSELIVQGNEQFF	TGTGCCAGCAGCGAATTAATTGTACAGGGGAATGAGCAGTTCTTC
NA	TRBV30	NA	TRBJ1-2	CAWSPTGNYGYTF	TGTGCCTGGAGTCCGACAGGAAACTATGGCTACACCTTC
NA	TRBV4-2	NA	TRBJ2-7	CASSQEWGRATYEQYF	TGTGCCAGCAGCCAAGAATGGGGCAGGGCCACCTACGAGCAGTACTTC
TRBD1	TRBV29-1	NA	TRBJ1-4	CSATGTGGNNEKLFF	TGCAGCGCAACCGGGACAGGGGGCAATAATGAAAAACTGTTTTTT
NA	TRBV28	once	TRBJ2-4	CASSLAYELAKNIQYF	TGTGCCAGCAGTCTCGCCTACGAATTAGCCAAAAACATTCAGTACTTC
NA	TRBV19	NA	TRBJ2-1	CASSIDGSSYNEQFF	TGTGCCAGTAGTATAGACGGGAGCTCCTACAATGAGCAGTTCTTC
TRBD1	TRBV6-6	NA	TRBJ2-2	CASSYGTGVGELFF	TGTGCCAGCAGTTATGGGACAGGTGTAGGGGAGCTGTTTTTT
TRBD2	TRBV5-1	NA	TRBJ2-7	CASSLGTSEHYEQYF	TGCGCCAGCAGCTTGGGGACTAGCGAACACTACGAGCAGTACTTC
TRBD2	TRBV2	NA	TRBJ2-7	CASTGAGESSYEQYF	TGTGCCAGCACGGGAGCGGGAGAGAGCTCCTACGAGCAGTACTTC
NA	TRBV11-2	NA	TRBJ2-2	CASSLEGSWTGELFF	TGTGCCAGCAGCTTAGAGGGCAGCTGGACCGGGGAGCTGTTTTTT
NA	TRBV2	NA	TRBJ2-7	CASSELTGRWYEQYF	TGTGCCAGCAGTGAATTAACAGGCCGTTGGTACGAGCAGTACTTC
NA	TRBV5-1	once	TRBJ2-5	CASSLAAGRYQETQYF	TGCGCCAGCAGCTTGGCCGCAGGGAGGTACCAAGAGACCCAGTACTTC
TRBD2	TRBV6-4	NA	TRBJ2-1	CASRDLAGGYNEQFF	TGTGCCAGCAGGGACCTAGCGGGAGGGTACAATGAGCAGTTCTTC
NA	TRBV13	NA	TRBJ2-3	CASSLGGITSTDTQYF	TGTGCCAGCAGCTTAGGCGGGATAACTAGCACAGATACGCAGTATTTT
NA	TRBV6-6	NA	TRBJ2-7	CASRSSQAYEQYF	TGTGCCAGCAGATCCTCCCAGGCCTACGAGCAGTACTTC
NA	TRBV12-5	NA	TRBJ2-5	CASGFYRTTQETQYF	TGTGCTAGTGGTTTTTACAGGACAACCCAAGAGACCCAGTACTTC
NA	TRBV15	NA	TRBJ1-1	CATSREVIQDRFRDTEAFF	TGTGCCACCAGCAGAGAAGTGATACAGGACCGCTTTCGGGACACTGAAGCTTTCTTT
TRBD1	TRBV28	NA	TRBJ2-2	CASSSRGRGQGPARTGELFF	TGTGCCAGCAGTTCCCGGGGGAGGGGACAGGGCCCAGCTAGGACCGGGGAGCTGTTTTTT
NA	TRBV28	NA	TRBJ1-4	CATFDRLHEKLFF	TGTGCCACCTTTGACAGGCTCCACGAAAAACTGTTTTTT
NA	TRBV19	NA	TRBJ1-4	CASSMWQTGSEKLFF	TGTGCCAGTAGTATGTGGCAAACCGGGAGTGAAAAACTGTTTTTT
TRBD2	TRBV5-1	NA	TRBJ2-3	CASSLAAGGPLPGTDTQYF	TGCGCCAGCAGCTTGGCCGCGGGAGGGCCTCTCCCGGGCACAGATACGCAGTATTTT
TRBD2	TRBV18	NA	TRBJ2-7	CASSPPGGLADTLRGVEQYF	TGTGCCAGCTCACCACCGGGAGGACTAGCGGATACTCTCCGCGGGGTCGAGCAGTACTTC
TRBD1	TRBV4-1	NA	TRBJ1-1	CASSQVGATGQAEAFF	TGCGCCAGCAGCCAAGTAGGGGCAACTGGACAGGCCGAAGCTTTCTTT
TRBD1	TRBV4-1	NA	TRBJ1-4	CASSQDTGPGQTNEKLFF	TGCGCCAGCAGCCAAGACACTGGGCCGGGACAGACTAATGAAAAACTGTTTTTT
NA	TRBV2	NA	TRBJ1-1	CASSEVGAGIQEAFF	TGTGCCAGCAGTGAAGTGGGGGCAGGGATTCAGGAAGCTTTCTTT
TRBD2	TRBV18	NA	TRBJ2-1	CASSPSGLTYNEQFF	TGTGCCAGCTCACCATCGGGACTAACATACAATGAGCAGTTCTTC
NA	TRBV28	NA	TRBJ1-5	CASSLGLRGMQPQHF	TGTGCCAGCAGTTTGGGGTTGCGGGGTATGCAGCCCCAGCATTTT
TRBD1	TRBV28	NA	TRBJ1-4	CATETGGTNEKLFF	TGTGCCACCGAGACAGGGGGCACTAATGAAAAACTGTTTTTT
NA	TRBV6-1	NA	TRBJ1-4	CASSEGFGNEKLFF	TGTGCCAGCAGTGAAGGATTCGGTAATGAAAAACTGTTTTTT
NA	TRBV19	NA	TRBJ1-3	CASNHLNRGTTGNTIYF	TGTGCCAGTAACCACCTGAATCGAGGGACAACTGGAAACACCATATATTTT
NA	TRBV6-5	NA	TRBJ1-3	CASSPVISGNTIYF	TGTGCCAGCAGCCCCGTAATCTCTGGAAACACCATATATTTT
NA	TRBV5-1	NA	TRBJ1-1	CASSLAGNTEAFF	TGCGCCAGCAGCTTGGCGGGGAACACTGAAGCTTTCTTT
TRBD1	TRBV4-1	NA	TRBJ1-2	CASSQPRQGINYGYTF	TGCGCCAGCAGCCAACCCCGACAGGGTATAAACTATGGCTACACCTTC
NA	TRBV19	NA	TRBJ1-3	CASSIQQPGNTIYF	TGTGCCAGTAGTATACAACAGCCTGGAAACACCATATATTTT
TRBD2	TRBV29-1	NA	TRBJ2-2	CSGGRGGGVNTGELFF	TGCAGCGGAGGACGGGGGGGCGGGGTGAACACCGGGGAGCTGTTTTTT
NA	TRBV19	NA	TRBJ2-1	CASSIIGAYNEQFF	TGTGCCAGTAGTATAATAGGGGCCTACAATGAGCAGTTCTTC
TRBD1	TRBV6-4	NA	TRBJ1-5	CASSWGQINQPQHF	TGTGCCAGCAGTTGGGGACAGATCAATCAGCCCCAGCATTTT
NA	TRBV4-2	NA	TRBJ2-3	CASSQDRGGASADTQYF	TGTGCCAGCAGCCAAGATAGGGGGGGGGCGTCGGCAGATACGCAGTATTTT
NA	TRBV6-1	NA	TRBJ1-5	CATQIHDSNQPQHF	TGTGCCACTCAGATACATGATAGCAATCAGCCCCAGCATTTT
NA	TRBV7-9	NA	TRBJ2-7	CASSLAPQGLRTYEQYF	TGTGCCAGCAGCTTAGCCCCCCAGGGATTACGAACCTACGAGCAGTACTTC